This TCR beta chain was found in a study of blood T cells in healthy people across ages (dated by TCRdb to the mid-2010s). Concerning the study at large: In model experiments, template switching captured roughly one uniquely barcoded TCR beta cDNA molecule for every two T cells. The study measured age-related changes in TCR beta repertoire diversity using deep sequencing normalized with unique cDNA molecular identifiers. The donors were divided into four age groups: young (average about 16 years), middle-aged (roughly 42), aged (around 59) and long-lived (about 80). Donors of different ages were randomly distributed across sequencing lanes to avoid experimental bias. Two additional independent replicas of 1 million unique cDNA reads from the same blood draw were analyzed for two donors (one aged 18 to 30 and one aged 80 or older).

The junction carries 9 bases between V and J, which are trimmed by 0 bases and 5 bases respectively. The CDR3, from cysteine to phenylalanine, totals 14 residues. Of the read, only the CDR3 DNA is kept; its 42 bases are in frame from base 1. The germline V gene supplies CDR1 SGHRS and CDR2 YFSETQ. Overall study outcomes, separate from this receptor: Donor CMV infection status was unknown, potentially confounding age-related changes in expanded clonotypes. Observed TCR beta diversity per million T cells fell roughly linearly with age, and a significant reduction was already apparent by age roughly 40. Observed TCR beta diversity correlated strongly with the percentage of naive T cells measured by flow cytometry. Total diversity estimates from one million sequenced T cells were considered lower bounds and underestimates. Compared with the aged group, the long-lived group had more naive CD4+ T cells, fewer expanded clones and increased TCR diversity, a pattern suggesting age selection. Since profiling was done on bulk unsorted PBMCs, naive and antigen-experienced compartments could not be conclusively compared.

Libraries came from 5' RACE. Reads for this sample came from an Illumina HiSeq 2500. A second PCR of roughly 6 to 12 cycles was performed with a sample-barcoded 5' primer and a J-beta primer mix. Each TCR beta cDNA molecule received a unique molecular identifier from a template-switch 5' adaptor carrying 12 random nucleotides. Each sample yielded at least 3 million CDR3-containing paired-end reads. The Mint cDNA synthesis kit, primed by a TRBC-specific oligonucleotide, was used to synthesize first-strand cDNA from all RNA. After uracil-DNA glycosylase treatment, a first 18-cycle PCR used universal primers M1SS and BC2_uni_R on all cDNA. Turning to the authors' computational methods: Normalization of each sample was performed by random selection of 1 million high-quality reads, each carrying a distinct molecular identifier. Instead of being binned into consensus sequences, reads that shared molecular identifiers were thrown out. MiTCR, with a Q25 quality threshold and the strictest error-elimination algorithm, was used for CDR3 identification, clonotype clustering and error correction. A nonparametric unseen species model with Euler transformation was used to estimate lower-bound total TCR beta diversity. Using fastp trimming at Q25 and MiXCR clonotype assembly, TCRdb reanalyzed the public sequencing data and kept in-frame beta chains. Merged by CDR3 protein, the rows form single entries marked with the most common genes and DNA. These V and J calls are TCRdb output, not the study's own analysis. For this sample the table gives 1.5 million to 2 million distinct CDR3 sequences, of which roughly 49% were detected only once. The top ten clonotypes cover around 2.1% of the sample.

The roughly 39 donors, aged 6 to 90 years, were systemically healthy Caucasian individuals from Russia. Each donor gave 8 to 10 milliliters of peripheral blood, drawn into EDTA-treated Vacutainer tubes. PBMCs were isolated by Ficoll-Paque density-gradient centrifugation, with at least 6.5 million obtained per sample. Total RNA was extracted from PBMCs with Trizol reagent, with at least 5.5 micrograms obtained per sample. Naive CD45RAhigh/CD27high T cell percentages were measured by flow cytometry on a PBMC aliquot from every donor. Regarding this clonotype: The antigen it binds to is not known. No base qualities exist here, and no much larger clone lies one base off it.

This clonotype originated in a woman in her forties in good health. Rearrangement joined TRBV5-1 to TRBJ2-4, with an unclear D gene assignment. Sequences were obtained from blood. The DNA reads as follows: TGCGCCAGCAGCTTGGCCAGTAAACAAAACATTCAGTACTTC. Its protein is CASSLASKQNIQYF.